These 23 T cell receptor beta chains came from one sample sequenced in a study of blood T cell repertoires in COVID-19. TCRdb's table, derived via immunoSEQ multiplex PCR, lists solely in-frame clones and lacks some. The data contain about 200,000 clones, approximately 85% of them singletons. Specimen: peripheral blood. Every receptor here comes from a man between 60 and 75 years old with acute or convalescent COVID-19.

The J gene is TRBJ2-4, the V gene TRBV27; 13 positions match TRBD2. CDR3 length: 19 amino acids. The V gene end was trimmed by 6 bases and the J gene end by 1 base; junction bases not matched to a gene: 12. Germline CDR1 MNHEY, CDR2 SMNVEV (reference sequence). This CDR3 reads CASSLSGLAGFSAKNIQYF. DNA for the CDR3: TGTGCCAGCAGCCTCTCGGGACTAGCGGGATTCTCTGCCAAAAACATTCAGTACTTC.

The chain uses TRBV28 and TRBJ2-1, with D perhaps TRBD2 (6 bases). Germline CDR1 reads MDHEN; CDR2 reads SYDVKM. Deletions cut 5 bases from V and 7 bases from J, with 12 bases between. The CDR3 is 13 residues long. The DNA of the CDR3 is TGTGCCAGCAGTCAGGGACTTACAAATGAGCAGTTCTTC. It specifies CASSQGLTNEQFF.

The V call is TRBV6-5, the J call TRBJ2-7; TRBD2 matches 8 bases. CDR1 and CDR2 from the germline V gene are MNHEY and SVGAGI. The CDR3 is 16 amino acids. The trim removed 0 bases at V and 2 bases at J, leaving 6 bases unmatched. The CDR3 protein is CASSYSWTSPTYEQYF. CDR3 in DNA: TGTGCCAGCAGTTACTCCTGGACTAGCCCGACCTACGAGCAGTACTTC.

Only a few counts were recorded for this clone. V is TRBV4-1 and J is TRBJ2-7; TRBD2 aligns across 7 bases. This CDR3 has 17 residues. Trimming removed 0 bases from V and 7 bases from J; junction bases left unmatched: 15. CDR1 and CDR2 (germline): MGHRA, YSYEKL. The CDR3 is CASSQDGGSGWVLEQYF. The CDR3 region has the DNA TGCGCCAGCAGCCAAGATGGAGGTAGCGGGTGGGTTTTGGAGCAGTACTTC.

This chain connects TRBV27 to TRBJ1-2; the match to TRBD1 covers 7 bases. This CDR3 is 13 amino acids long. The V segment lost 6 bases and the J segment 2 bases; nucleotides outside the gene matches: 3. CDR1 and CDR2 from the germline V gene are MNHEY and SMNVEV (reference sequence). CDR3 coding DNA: TGTGCCAGCAGCCCACAGGGGAACTATGGCTACACCTTC. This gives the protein CASSPQGNYGYTF.

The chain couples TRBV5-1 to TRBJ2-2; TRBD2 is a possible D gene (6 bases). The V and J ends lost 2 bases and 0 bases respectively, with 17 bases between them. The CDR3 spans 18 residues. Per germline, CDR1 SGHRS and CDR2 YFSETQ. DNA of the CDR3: TGCGCCAGCAGCTTCGTGGGCGGGACGGGAACGAACACCGGGGAGCTGTTTTTT. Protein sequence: CASSFVGGTGTNTGELFF.

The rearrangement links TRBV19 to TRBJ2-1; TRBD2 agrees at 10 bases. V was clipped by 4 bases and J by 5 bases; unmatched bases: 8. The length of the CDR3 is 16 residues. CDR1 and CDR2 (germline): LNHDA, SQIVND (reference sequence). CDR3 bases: TGTGCCAGTAGTAGGGTTACTAGCGGGATGAACAATGAGCAGTTCTTC. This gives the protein CASSRVTSGMNNEQFF. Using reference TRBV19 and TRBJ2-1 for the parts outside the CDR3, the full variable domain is DGGITQSPKYLFRKEGQNVTLSCEQNLNHDAMYWYRQDPGQGLRLIYYSQIVNDFQKGDIAEGYSVSREKKESFPLTVTSAQKNPTAFYLCASSRVTSGMNNEQFFGPGTRLTVL.

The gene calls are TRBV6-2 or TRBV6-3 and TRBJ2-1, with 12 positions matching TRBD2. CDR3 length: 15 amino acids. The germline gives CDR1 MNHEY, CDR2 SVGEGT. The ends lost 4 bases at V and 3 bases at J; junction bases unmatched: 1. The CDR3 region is CASSSGLAGYNEQFF. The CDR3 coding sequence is TGTGCCAGCAGTTCGGGACTAGCGGGCTACAATGAGCAGTTCTTC.

CDR3 nucleotide sequence: TGTGCCAGCAGCCGGCCGGGGAGCCGCTACGAGCAGTACTTC. Protein: CASSRPGSRYEQYF. This rearrangement joins TRBV5-5 to TRBJ2-7, with D possibly being TRBD2 (5 bases). V shed 4 bases and J shed 3 bases, with 14 bases lying between them. The CDR3 has 14 residues. Germline CDR1 and CDR2: SGHKS and YYEKEE (reference sequence). Full variable domain (missing parts from reference TRBV5-5 and TRBJ2-7): DAGVTQSPTHLIKTRGQQVTLRCSPISGHKSVSWYQQVLGQGPQFIFQYYEKEERGRGNFPDRFSARQFPNYSSELNVNALLLGDSALYLCASSRPGSRYEQYFGPGTRLTVT.

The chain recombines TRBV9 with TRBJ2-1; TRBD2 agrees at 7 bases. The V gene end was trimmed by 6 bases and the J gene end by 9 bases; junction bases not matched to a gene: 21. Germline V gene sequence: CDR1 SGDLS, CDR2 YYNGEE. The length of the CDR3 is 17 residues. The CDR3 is CASNPGAGPVAAGEQFF. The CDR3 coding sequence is TGTGCCAGCAATCCGGGAGCGGGGCCAGTTGCTGCGGGTGAGCAGTTCTTC.

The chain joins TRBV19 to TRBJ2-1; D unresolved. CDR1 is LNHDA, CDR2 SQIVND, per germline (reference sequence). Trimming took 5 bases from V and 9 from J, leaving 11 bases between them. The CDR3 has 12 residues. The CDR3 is CASSLYLGEQFF. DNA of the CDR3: TGTGCCAGTAGTCTCTACCTCGGTGAGCAGTTCTTC.

The CDR3 DNA is TGTGCCAGCAGTCGACTCTACGAGCAGTACTTC. Its translation is CASSRLYEQYF. The V call is TRBV6-5, the J call TRBJ2-7; D ambiguous. V gave up 5 bases and J gave up 3 bases, with 5 bases separating them. There are 11 residues in the CDR3. Germline V gene data show CDR1 as MNHEY and CDR2 as SVGAGI.

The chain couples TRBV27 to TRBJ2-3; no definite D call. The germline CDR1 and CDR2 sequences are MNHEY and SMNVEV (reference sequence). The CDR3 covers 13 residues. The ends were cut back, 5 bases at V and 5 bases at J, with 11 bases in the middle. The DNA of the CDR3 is TGTGCCAGCAGTCGCCCTCTAGGAGATACGCAGTATTTT. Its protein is CASSRPLGDTQYF.

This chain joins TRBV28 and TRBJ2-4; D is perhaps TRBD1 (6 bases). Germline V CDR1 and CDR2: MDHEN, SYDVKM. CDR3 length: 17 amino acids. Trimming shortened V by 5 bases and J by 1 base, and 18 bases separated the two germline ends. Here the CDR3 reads CASSDVGLDSAKNIQYF. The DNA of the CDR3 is TGTGCCAGCAGTGATGTCGGTTTGGACAGCGCCAAAAACATTCAGTACTTC.

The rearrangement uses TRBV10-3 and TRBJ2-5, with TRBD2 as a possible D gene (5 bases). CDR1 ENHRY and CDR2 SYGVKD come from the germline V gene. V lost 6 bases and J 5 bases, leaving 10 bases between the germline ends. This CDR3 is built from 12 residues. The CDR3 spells CAISPGGETQYF. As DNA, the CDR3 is TGTGCCATCAGCCCGGGCGGGGAGACCCAGTACTTC.

The CDR3 DNA sequence: TGTGCCAGCAGCTCGGACAGAGACACGCAGTATTTT. As protein: CASSSDRDTQYF. The chain joins TRBV7-9 to TRBJ2-3; TRBD1 is a possible D gene (6 bases). CDR1 and CDR2 from the germline V gene are SEHNR and FQNEAQ (reference sequence). The CDR3 is 12 amino acids. V was clipped by 4 bases and J by 9 bases, with 11 bases between them.

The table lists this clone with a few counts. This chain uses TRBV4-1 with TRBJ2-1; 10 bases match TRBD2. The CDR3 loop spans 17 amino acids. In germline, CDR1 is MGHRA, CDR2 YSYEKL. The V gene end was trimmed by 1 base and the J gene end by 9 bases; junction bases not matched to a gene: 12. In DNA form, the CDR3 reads TGCGCCAGCAGCCAAGGACGCCTAGCGGGAGTAGGCGGTGAGCAGTTCTTC. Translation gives CASSQGRLAGVGGEQFF.

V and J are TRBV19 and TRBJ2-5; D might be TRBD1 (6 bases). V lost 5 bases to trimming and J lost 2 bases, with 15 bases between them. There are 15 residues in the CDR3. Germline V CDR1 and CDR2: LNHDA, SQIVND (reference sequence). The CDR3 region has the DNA TGTGCCAGTAGTCCCGGGACAACCCGGCAAGAGACCCAGTACTTC. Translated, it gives CASSPGTTRQETQYF.

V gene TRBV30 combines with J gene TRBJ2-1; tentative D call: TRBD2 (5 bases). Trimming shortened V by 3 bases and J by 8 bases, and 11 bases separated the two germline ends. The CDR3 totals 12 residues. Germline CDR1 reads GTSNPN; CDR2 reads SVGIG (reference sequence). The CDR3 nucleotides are TGTGCCTGGAGCCCGGGAATTGATGAGCAGTTCTTC. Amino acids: CAWSPGIDEQFF.

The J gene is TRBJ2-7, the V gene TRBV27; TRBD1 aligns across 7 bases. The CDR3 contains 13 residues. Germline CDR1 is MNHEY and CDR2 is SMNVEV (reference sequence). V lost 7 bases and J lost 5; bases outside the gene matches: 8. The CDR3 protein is CASKPGQIDEQYF. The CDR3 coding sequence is TGTGCCAGCAAACCGGGACAGATCGACGAGCAGTACTTC.

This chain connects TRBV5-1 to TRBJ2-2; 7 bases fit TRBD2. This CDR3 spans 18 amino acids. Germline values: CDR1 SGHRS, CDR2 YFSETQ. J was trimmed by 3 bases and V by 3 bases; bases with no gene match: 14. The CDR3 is CASSSLGASGGDTGELFF. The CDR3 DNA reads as TGCGCCAGCAGCTCGCTCGGGGCTAGCGGAGGGGACACCGGGGAGCTGTTTTTT.

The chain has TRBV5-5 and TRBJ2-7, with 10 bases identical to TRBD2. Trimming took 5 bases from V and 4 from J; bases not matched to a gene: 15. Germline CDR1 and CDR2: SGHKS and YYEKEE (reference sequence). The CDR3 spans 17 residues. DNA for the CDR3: TGTGCCAGCAGGAAAGGACTAGCGGCCGTTCTTTTTTACGAGCAGTACTTC. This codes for CASRKGLAAVLFYEQYF.

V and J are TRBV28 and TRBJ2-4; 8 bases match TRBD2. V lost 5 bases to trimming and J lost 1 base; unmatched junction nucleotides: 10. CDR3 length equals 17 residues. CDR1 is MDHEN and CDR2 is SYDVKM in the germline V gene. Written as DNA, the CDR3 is TGTGCCAGCAGTCAGGGCGGGGGGCTAGGGGCCAAAAACATTCAGTACTTC. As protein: CASSQGGGLGAKNIQYF.